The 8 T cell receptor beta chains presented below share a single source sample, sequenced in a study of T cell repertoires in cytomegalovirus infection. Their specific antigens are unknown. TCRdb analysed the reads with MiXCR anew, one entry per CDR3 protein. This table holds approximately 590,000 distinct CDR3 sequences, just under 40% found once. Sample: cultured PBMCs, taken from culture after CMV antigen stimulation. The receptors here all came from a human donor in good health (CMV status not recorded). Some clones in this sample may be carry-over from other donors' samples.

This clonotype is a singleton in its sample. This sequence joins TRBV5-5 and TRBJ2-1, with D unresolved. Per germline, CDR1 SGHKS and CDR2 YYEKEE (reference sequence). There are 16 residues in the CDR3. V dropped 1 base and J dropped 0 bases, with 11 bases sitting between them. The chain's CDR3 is CASSLFPDGSYNEQFF. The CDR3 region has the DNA TGTGCCAGCAGCTTGTTCCCGGACGGCTCCTACAATGAGCAGTTCTTC.

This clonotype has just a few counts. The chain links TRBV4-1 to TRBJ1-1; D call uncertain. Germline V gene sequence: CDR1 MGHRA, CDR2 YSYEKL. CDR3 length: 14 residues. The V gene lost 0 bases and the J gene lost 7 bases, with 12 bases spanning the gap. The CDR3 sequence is CASSQESGPNEAFF. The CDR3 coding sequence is TGCGCCAGCAGCCAAGAGTCCGGGCCTAATGAAGCTTTCTTT.

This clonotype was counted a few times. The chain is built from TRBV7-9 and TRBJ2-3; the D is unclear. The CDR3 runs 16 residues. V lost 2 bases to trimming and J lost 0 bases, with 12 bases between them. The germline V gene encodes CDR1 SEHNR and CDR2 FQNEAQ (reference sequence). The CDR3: CASSLSAGSSTDTQYF. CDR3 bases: TGTGCCAGCAGCTTATCAGCCGGGTCCAGCACAGATACGCAGTATTTT.

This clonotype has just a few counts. The CDR3 protein is CSVEAWIGEQFF. As DNA, the CDR3 is TGCAGCGTTGAGGCCTGGATAGGTGAGCAGTTCTTC. The chain is built from TRBV29-1 and TRBJ2-1; D is unresolved. The CDR3 runs to 12 residues. Germline V CDR1 and CDR2: SQVTM, ANQGSEA. V was trimmed by 3 bases and J by 9 bases, leaving 12 bases between them.

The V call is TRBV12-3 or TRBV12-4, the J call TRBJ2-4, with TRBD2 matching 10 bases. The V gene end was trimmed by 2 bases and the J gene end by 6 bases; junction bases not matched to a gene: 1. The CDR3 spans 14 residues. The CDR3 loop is CASSLIAGGNIQYF. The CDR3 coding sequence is TGTGCCAGCAGTTTAATAGCGGGAGGAAACATTCAGTACTTC.

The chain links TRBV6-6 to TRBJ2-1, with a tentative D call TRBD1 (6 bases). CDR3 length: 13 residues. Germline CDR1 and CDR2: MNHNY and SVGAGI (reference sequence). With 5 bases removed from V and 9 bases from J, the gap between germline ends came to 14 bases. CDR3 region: CASSRGSPGEQFF. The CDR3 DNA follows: TGTGCCAGCAGTAGGGGGTCCCCAGGTGAGCAGTTCTTC.

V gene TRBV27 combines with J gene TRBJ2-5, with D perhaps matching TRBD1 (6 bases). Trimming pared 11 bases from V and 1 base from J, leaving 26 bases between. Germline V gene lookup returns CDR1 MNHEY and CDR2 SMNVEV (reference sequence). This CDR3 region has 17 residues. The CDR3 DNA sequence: TGTGCCGCCACCGAGGAAGGGGGAGAATGGTGCCAAGAGACCCAGTACTTC. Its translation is CAATEEGGEWCQETQYF.

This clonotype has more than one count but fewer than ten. CDR3 residues: CASSYSANSPLHF. In DNA, the CDR3 is TGTGCCAGCAGTTACTCGGCGAATTCACCCCTCCACTTT. This chain links TRBV6-5 with TRBJ1-6; D is uncertain. The CDR3 spans 13 residues. Germline-derived CDR1 and CDR2 are MNHEY and SVGAGI. V gave up 0 bases and J gave up 7 bases, with 4 bases separating them.